This section outlines one T cell receptor (beta chain) sequence together with its context. It has no known antigen specificity. No base quality values were provided; no much bigger clone lies one nucleotide off. The library was made by the immunoSEQ multiplex PCR assay. The immuneACCESS repertoire file appears here via TCRdb, limited to in-frame rearrangements. These files lack a portion of the clones; in checked studies, under half of the deficit traces to unresolved V genes, and the cause of the others is not known. The sample data list 70,000 to 95,000 clones, and 85% to 95% of these were observed just once. Jointly, the top ten make up 0.2% to 0.3% of the sample. The sample originates from a study of technical replicates of blood from a few donors (dated by TCRdb to 2016 to 2017). The germline V gene sets CDR1 to SGDLS and CDR2 to YYNGEE. CDR3 length: 13 amino acids, cysteine to phenylalanine. Only CDR3 DNA is held: 39 bases, read in frame from base 1. V lost 10 bases and J lost 3 bases, and the count of bases not matched to a germline gene is 7.

Sequences were obtained from T cells isolated from PBMCs. The chain was built from TRBV9 and TRBJ1-5; 7 central nucleotides agree with TRBD1. This receptor was obtained from a human donor in good health. In nucleotide form, the sequence is TGTGCCTCCGGGAGGGGGCCCAATCAGCCCCAGCATTTT. Translated, this is CASGRGPNQPQHF.